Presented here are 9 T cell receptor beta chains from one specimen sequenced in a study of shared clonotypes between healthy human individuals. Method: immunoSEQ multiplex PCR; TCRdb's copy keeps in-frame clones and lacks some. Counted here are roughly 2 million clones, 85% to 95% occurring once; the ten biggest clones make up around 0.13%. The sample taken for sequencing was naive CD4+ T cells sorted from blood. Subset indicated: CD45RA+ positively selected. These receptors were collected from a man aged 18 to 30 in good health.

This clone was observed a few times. The CDR3 DNA follows: TGTGCCAGCAGCTTCGCCGGGTATGGCTACACCTTC. This translates into CASSFAGYGYTF. The chain has TRBV7-9 and TRBJ1-2; no clear D gene. The V gene's germline CDR1 is SEHNR and CDR2 FQNEAQ (reference sequence). V lost 3 bases to trimming and J lost 5 bases, with 7 bases between them. The CDR3 sequence is 12 residues long.

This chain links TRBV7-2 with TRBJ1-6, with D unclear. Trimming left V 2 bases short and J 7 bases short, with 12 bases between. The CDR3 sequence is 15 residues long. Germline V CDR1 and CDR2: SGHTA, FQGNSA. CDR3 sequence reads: CASSLISDWNSPLHF. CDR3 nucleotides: TGTGCCAGCAGCTTAATTTCCGACTGGAATTCACCCCTCCACTTT.

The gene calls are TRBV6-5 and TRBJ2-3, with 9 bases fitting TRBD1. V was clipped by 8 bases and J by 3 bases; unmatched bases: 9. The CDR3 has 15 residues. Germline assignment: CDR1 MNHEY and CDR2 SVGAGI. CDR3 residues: CASGMGQGGTDTQYF. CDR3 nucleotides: TGTGCCAGCGGAATGGGACAGGGAGGGACAGATACGCAGTATTTT.

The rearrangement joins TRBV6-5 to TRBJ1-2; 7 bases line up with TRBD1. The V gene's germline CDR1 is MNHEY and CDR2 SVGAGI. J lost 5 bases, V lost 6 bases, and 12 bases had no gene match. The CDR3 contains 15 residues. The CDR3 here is CASSLWEGASYGYTF. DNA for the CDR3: TGTGCCAGCAGCTTATGGGAGGGGGCGAGTTATGGCTACACCTTC.

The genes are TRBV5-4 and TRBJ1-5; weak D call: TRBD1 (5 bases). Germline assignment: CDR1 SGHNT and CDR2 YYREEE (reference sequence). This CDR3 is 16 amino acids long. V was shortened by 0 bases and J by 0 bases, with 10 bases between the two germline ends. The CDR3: CASSLGGVNSNQPQHF. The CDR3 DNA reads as TGTGCCAGCAGCTTGGGGGGGGTAAATAGCAATCAGCCCCAGCATTTT.

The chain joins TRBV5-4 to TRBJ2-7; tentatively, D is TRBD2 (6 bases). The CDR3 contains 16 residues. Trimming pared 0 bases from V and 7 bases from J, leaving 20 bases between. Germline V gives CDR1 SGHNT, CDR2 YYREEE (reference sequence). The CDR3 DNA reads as TGTGCCAGCAGCTTGGCGGCGGCAGGGAGGTTGGGGGAGCAGTACTTC. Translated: CASSLAAAGRLGEQYF.

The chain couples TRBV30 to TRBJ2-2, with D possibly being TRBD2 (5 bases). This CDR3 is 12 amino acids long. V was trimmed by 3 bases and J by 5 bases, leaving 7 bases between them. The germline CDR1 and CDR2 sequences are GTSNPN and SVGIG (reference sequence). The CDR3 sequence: CAWRTRTGELFF. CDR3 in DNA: TGTGCCTGGAGAACTAGGACCGGGGAGCTGTTTTTT.

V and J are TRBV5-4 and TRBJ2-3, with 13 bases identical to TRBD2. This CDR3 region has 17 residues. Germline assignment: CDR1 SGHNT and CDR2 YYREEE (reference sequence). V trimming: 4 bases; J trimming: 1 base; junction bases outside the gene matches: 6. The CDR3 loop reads CASSPGLAGRGTDTQYF. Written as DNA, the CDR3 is TGTGCCAGCAGCCCGGGACTAGCGGGAAGAGGCACAGATACGCAGTATTTT.

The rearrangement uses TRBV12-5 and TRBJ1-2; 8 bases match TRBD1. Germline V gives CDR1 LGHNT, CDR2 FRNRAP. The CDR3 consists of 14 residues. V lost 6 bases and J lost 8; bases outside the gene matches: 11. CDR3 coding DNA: TGTGCTAGTGGACCCCTGGACAGGGTAAGCGGCTACACCTTC. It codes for CASGPLDRVSGYTF. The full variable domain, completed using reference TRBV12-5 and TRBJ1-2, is DARVTQTPRHKVTEMGQEVTMRCQPILGHNTVFWYRQTMMQGLELLAYFRNRAPLDDSGMPKDRFSAEMPDATLATLKIQPSEPRDSAVYFCASGPLDRVSGYTFGSGTRLTVV.